Each of the 5 T cell receptor beta chains below was sequenced from the same sample in a study of blood T cell repertoires in COVID-19. Generated by immunoSEQ multiplex PCR, the TCRdb table keeps only in-frame clones and is missing some. The sample yields 150,000 to 200,000 clones, approximately 84% seen once. The sequenced material came from PBMCs or T cells enriched from blood (not recorded which). The receptors derive from a man aged 50 to 59 who had recovered from COVID-19.

The chain is built from TRBV9 and TRBJ2-1, with 9 bases identical to TRBD2. The CDR3 totals 16 residues. After removal of 0 bases from V and 4 bases from J, the junction contained 5 bases not matched to a gene. CDR1 is SGDLS, CDR2 YYNGEE, per germline. This CDR3 is CASSVEWRGGYNEQFF. The CDR3 region has the DNA TGTGCCAGCAGCGTAGAATGGCGGGGGGGATACAATGAGCAGTTCTTC.

The rearrangement links TRBV11-3 to TRBJ2-7; TRBD2 matches 7 bases. Trimming cost V 3 bases and J 0 bases; bases outside gene matches: 5. The germline V gene has CDR1 SGHNT and CDR2 YENEEA. The CDR3 is 15 amino acids. The CDR3 nucleotides read TGTGCCAGCAGCTTCCAGACGGGGGGCTCCTACGAGCAGTACTTC. Translated: CASSFQTGGSYEQYF.

The rearrangement links TRBV7-2 to TRBJ2-2; 9 nucleotides match TRBD1. V dropped 5 bases and J dropped 6; count of bases not matched to a gene: 7. Per germline, CDR1 SGHTA and CDR2 FQGNSA. The CDR3 is 15 residues long. The DNA of the CDR3 is TGTGCCAGCAGCCCCTCACAGGGGGCGGCCGGGGAGCTGTTTTTT. Translating gives CASSPSQGAAGELFF.

The genes are TRBV28 and TRBJ1-4; TRBD1 aligns across 8 bases. Losses at the gene ends were 3 bases for V and 8 bases for J; bases not matched to a gene: 8. CDR1 MDHEN and CDR2 SYDVKM come from the germline V gene. The CDR3 consists of 15 residues. This CDR3 reads CASSFARGQGEKLFF. As DNA, the CDR3 is TGTGCCAGCAGTTTCGCCAGGGGGCAGGGAGAAAAACTGTTTTTT.

The rearrangement joins TRBV30 to TRBJ2-7; D might be TRBD2 (6 bases). From germline, CDR1 is GTSNPN and CDR2 SVGIG (reference sequence). This CDR3 contains 12 residues. The V end was cut by 3 bases, the J end by 1 base, with 7 bases between. This CDR3 reads CAWRGGSYEQYF. CDR3 DNA: TGTGCCTGGAGGGGGGGATCCTACGAGCAGTACTTC.